This T cell receptor beta chain appears in the sequencing data of a study of blood T cell repertoires in COVID-19. Sequenced by immunoSEQ multiplex PCR; TCRdb stores in-frame clones only, minus some. Of 99,000 or so clones listed, 87% were seen once; the top ten hold roughly 15%. The specimen was peripheral blood. The TCR was taken from a man in his forties or fifties with acute or convalescent COVID-19.

CDR3 sequence: CASTPRYEQYF. The DNA of the CDR3 is TGTGCCAGCACCCCTCGCTACGAGCAGTACTTC. This sequence joins TRBV2 and TRBJ2-7; D uncertain. Trimming removed 7 bases at V and 3 bases at J, with 7 bases between. In germline, CDR1 is SNHLY, CDR2 FYNNEI. The CDR3 is 11 residues long. The full variable domain, with the rest looked up from reference TRBV2 and TRBJ2-7, is EPEVTQTPSHQVTQMGQEVILRCVPISNHLYFYWYRQILGQKVEFLVSFYNNEISEKSEIFDDQFSVERPDGSNFTLKIRSTKLEDSAMYFCASTPRYEQYFGPGTRLTVT.